This TCR beta chain originates from a study of T cell responses to AZD1222 COVID-19 vaccine. The study, taken as a whole, reports: Across spike, vaccine-associated CD4 TCRs were found, dominant at 160-218 and 743-854. Scientists sampled the repertoires only once the peak T cell response had passed. Seropositive at baseline were only 5 or 6 AZD1222 recipients.

Comment on this clone: Its antigen is unidentified.

This table comes from immunoSEQ multiplex PCR, and its TCRdb copy is limited to in-frame clones, with some not included. Of 95,000 to 150,000 clones in the sample, 70% to 90% were seen once. This TCR came from an adult in good health. The sample in question was peripheral blood, obtained on day 0 of AZD1222 vaccination.

The CDR3 protein is CASSLAGAGTDTQYF. CDR3 nucleotide sequence: TGTGCCAGCAGCCTAGCGGGGGCCGGCACAGATACGCAGTATTTT. The chain joins TRBV3-1 (or the pseudogene TRBV3-2) to TRBJ2-3, with 9 bases identical to TRBD2. V lost 4 bases, J lost 1 base, and 3 bases stayed unmatched. This CDR3 region has 15 residues. The germline V gene encodes CDR1 LGHDT and CDR2 YNNKEL (reference sequence).